Sequencing of this T cell receptor (beta chain) was carried out in a study of sequential checkpoint blockade in melanoma. Treatment here: randomized to nivolumab then ipilimumab (arm A) or the reverse (arm B). Patients had received no earlier DNA-damaging chemotherapy. PBMC sorting kept live CD3+CD8+ cells without CD19 or CD56. Using immunoSEQ multiplex PCR, the repertoire was profiled, and TCRdb retains in-frame clones only, with some absent. The sample lists 26,000 or so clones, 85% to 90% seen once, with 14% in the top ten. Between the trimmed V and J ends, which lost 1 base and 7 bases, there was a span of 12 bases. The CDR3 is made up of 13 amino acids. Per germline, CDR1 SGHDT and CDR2 YYEEEE.

The TCR was taken from a human donor with melanoma. The material sequenced was CD8+ T cells sorted from blood (inferred from file names), taken from a patient given nivolumab and ipilimumab in sequence. J is TRBJ2-7 and V is TRBV5-6; weak D call: TRBD1 (6 bases). Here the CDR3 reads CASSLTGWEEQYF. For the CDR3, the DNA is TGTGCCAGCAGCTTGACAGGGTGGGAGGAGCAGTACTTC.